The 28 T cell receptor beta chains below all came from one sample that was sequenced in a study of blood T cell repertoires in COVID-19. Some clones are missing from TCRdb's copy, which holds only in-frame ones; the method was immunoSEQ multiplex PCR. The sample has 150,000 to 250,000 clones, approximately 86% seen once; the top ten hold about 2.3%. Sequenced sample: PBMCs or T cells enriched from blood (not recorded which). These receptors all stem from a woman aged 30 to 39 who had recovered from COVID-19.

The V call is TRBV24-1, the J call TRBJ2-1; D is undetermined. The germline V gene has CDR1 KGHDR and CDR2 SFDVKD. Trimming pared 9 bases from V and 8 bases from J, leaving 10 bases between. This CDR3 region has 11 residues. The CDR3 DNA reads as TGTGCCACCGGAGTATCCGATGAGCAGTTCTTC. Its translation: CATGVSDEQFF.

The gene calls are TRBV5-4 and TRBJ2-3; the D gene is possibly TRBD2 (6 bases). CDR3 size: 15 residues. Germline V gene lookup returns CDR1 SGHNT and CDR2 YYREEE (reference sequence). V lost 3 bases, J lost 3 bases, and 14 bases lay in between. CDR3 coding DNA: TGTGCCAGCAGCTCCCGACTAGGATTTACAGATACGCAGTATTTT. It translates to CASSSRLGFTDTQYF.

As to this clone: This sample includes further DNA sequences coding for the same CDR3. The chain has TRBV7-9 and TRBJ1-2; a possible D gene is TRBD1 (6 bases). V shed 4 bases and J shed 4 bases, with 10 bases lying between them. Germline CDR1 and CDR2: SEHNR and FQNEAQ (reference sequence). The CDR3 consists of 13 residues. CDR3: CASSSTGLYGYTF. The DNA for the CDR3 is TGTGCCAGCAGCTCTACAGGGCTCTATGGCTACACCTTC.

DNA for the CDR3: TGTGCCAGCAGCTTAGGAGCGGGAATTCGGGGCTACACCTTC. Its protein product is CASSLGAGIRGYTF. V usage is TRBV7-2 and J usage is TRBJ1-2; no firm D call. The CDR3 sequence is 14 residues long. The ends were cut back, 1 base at V and 8 bases at J, with 14 bases in the middle. The germline V gene encodes CDR1 SGHTA and CDR2 FQGNSA.

The rearrangement uses TRBV18 and TRBJ2-7, with 9 bases matching TRBD1. Germline values: CDR1 KGHSH, CDR2 LQKENI. V shed 6 bases, J shed 5 bases, and the junction held 8 bases outside the gene matches. This CDR3 is 14 amino acids long. The CDR3, as DNA: TGTGCCAGCTCGTCTCGGGACAGGGTCGACGAGCAGTACTTC. Translated: CASSSRDRVDEQYF.

The J gene is TRBJ1-3, the V gene TRBV6-1; D unclear. Deletions cut 1 base from V and 4 bases from J, with 11 bases between. This CDR3 has 15 amino acids. Germline assignment: CDR1 MNHNS and CDR2 SASEGT. The CDR3, as DNA: TGTGCCAGCAGTGAAGGAACACACCGAGGAAACACCATATATTTT. Its translation is CASSEGTHRGNTIYF.

The chain is built from TRBV5-8 and TRBJ2-3; possible D gene TRBD1, 5 bases. V gave up 1 base and J gave up 3 bases, with 6 bases separating them. Germline V gene data show CDR1 as SGHTS and CDR2 as YDEGEE. This CDR3 spans 13 amino acids. CDR3 DNA sequence: TGTGCCAGCAGCTTGCAGGGAACAGATACGCAGTATTTT. Translating it yields CASSLQGTDTQYF.

The chain combines TRBV25-1 with TRBJ1-3; 10 nucleotides align to TRBD1. The germline V gene has CDR1 MGHDK and CDR2 SYGVNS. V lost 4 bases, J lost 4 bases, and 10 bases stayed unmatched. The CDR3 consists of 17 residues. The CDR3 spells CASSGGQGVFDGNTIYF. CDR3 DNA sequence: TGTGCCAGCAGTGGAGGACAGGGGGTATTCGACGGAAACACCATATATTTT.

The chain employs TRBV4-3 and TRBJ1-2, with D tentatively TRBD1 (5 bases). The V and J ends lost 4 bases and 5 bases respectively, with 17 bases between them. CDR1 is LGHNA and CDR2 is YSLEER in the germline V gene. This CDR3 contains 15 residues. The CDR3 DNA follows: TGCGCCAGCAGCCTGCGTGGGGGGACGGAGTATGGCTACACCTTC. This sequence encodes CASSLRGGTEYGYTF.

This chain joins TRBV27 and TRBJ2-1, with a weak D call TRBD1 (6 bases). The V end was cut by 6 bases, the J end by 2 bases, with 17 bases between. This CDR3 is built from 16 residues. Germline V lookup: CDR1 MNHEY, CDR2 SMNVEV (reference sequence). Here the CDR3 reads CASSAAGTPTYNEQFF. For the CDR3, the DNA is TGTGCCAGCAGCGCCGCAGGGACACCTACCTACAATGAGCAGTTCTTC.

The chain couples TRBV6-1 to TRBJ2-7, with D maybe TRBD2 (6 bases). V dropped 2 bases and J dropped 7 bases, with 18 bases sitting between them. This CDR3 is 15 amino acids long. CDR1 and CDR2 from the germline V gene are MNHNS and SASEGT. In DNA form, the CDR3 reads TGTGCCAGCAGTGAATCTGCGGGGACTGTTAAAGAGCAGTACTTC. Protein product: CASSESAGTVKEQYF.

The chain recombines TRBV7-2 with TRBJ1-1; D is undetermined. The CDR3 is 13 residues long. The germline CDR1 and CDR2 sequences are SGHTA and FQGNSA. Trimming shortened V by 1 base and J by 5 bases, and 8 bases separated the two germline ends. This CDR3 reads CASSLEPGTEAFF. Here the CDR3 DNA reads TGTGCCAGCAGCTTAGAACCGGGGACTGAAGCTTTCTTT.

The chain joins TRBV7-8 to TRBJ2-2; D is unresolved. The germline V and J ends were trimmed by 3 bases and 0 bases, with 8 bases remaining between them. CDR1 is SGHVS, CDR2 FQNEAQ, per germline. The CDR3 contains 15 residues. CDR3 loop: CASSFSRSNTGELFF. The DNA for the CDR3 is TGTGCCAGCAGCTTTAGCAGATCGAACACCGGGGAGCTGTTTTTT.

This chain connects TRBV4-1 to TRBJ2-1, with D perhaps TRBD2 (5 bases). The V and J ends lost 3 bases and 0 bases respectively, with 21 bases between them. Germline CDR1 reads MGHRA; CDR2 reads YSYEKL. The CDR3 spans 19 residues. The CDR3 sequence is CASSHPSVAGRGSYNEQFF. DNA of the CDR3: TGCGCCAGCAGCCATCCAAGCGTCGCGGGTCGGGGCTCCTACAATGAGCAGTTCTTC.

The genes are TRBV5-8 and TRBJ2-3; 10 bases agree with TRBD2. CDR1 is SGHTS, CDR2 YDEGEE, per germline. The CDR3 runs to 15 residues. V shed 3 bases and J 5 bases; nucleotides not matched to a gene: 6. CDR3 coding DNA: TGTGCCAGCAGCTCGACTAGCGGGTCGGAAGATACGCAGTATTTT. It codes for CASSSTSGSEDTQYF.

The table lists this clone with a few counts. The chain combines TRBV4-2 with TRBJ1-4; 12 positions agree with TRBD1. J gave up 7 bases and V 3 bases, and 6 bases lay outside the gene matches. The germline V gene has CDR1 LGHNA and CDR2 YNFKEQ. This CDR3 is built from 16 residues. This chain's CDR3 is CASSHEGTGGVEKLFF. The CDR3 bases are TGTGCCAGCAGCCACGAGGGGACAGGGGGCGTTGAAAAACTGTTTTTT.

J is TRBJ1-4 and V is TRBV19, with 8 bases fitting TRBD1. The CDR3 has 14 residues. V trimming: 6 bases; J trimming: 7 bases; junction bases outside the gene matches: 7. Germline V gives CDR1 LNHDA, CDR2 SQIVND (reference sequence). The CDR3 sequence: CASRQTGVGEKLFF. The CDR3 DNA follows: TGTGCCAGTAGGCAGACAGGGGTAGGTGAAAAACTGTTTTTT.

This clone was recorded a few times. V gene TRBV19 combines with J gene TRBJ2-2, with 7 bases identical to TRBD1. The CDR3 is 18 residues long. Germline V gene lookup returns CDR1 LNHDA and CDR2 SQIVND (reference sequence). The junction had 9 bases not matched to a gene; V was cut back by 0 bases and J by 2 bases. DNA for the CDR3: TGTGCCAGTAGTATAGATCCCCCAGAGGGGGCCAACACCGGGGAGCTGTTTTTT. Protein: CASSIDPPEGANTGELFF.

This clone was observed a single time. The V and J genes are TRBV7-2 and TRBJ1-1; possibly TRBD1 for D (5 bases). The V end was cut by 1 base, the J end by 7 bases, with 10 bases between. CDR3 length: 13 amino acids. Germline values: CDR1 SGHTA, CDR2 FQGNSA. The CDR3 protein is CASSLVGAVEAFF. The CDR3 DNA reads TGTGCCAGCAGCTTAGTTGGGGCGGTTGAAGCTTTCTTT.

V and J are TRBV13 and TRBJ1-3; TRBD1 aligns across 8 bases. Looked up from germline, CDR1 is PRHDT and CDR2 is FYEKMQ (reference sequence). The CDR3 consists of 17 residues. The V gene end was trimmed by 4 bases and the J gene end by 0 bases; junction bases not matched to a gene: 8. This CDR3 reads CASSSSTDRGSGNTIYF. The CDR3 DNA reads as TGTGCCAGCAGCTCCAGCACAGACAGGGGCTCTGGAAACACCATATATTTT.

The chain joins TRBV6-1 to TRBJ1-2, with 11 bases fitting TRBD1. Germline trimming cut 2 bases from V and 6 bases from J; bases unmatched to any gene: 5. The length of the CDR3 is 15 residues. Germline CDR1 reads MNHNS; CDR2 reads SASEGT. In nucleotides, the CDR3 is TGTGCCAGCAGTGAAAACCCGGGACAGGGGGATGGCTACACCTTC. This translates into CASSENPGQGDGYTF.

The count of this clone is one. The V call is TRBV6-5, the J call TRBJ2-1, with a weak D call TRBD2 (6 bases). Trimming pared 6 bases from V and 3 bases from J, leaving 15 bases between. CDR3 length: 15 amino acids. Germline lookup yields CDR1 MNHEY and CDR2 SVGAGI. The CDR3 region is CASSSGTALYNEQFF. Written as DNA, the CDR3 is TGTGCCAGCAGCTCCGGGACTGCCCTCTACAATGAGCAGTTCTTC.

The rearrangement uses TRBV29-1 and TRBJ2-1, with D perhaps matching TRBD2 (6 bases). Germline assignment: CDR1 SQVTM and CDR2 ANQGSEA. The CDR3 runs to 12 residues. The V and J ends lost 1 base and 12 bases respectively, with 13 bases between them. CDR3: CSVEGGTWGQFF. The DNA of the CDR3 is TGCAGCGTTGAAGGCGGGACCTGGGGGCAGTTCTTC.

The chain uses TRBV27 and TRBJ2-5, with D perhaps TRBD2 (6 bases). The germline V gene encodes CDR1 MNHEY and CDR2 SMNVEV (reference sequence). The CDR3 is 15 amino acids. The V end was cut by 6 bases, the J end by 5 bases, with 19 bases between. The CDR3 region is CASSPDNSGRETQYF. CDR3 DNA: TGTGCCAGCAGCCCCGATAACTCGGGGAGGGAGACCCAGTACTTC.

The chain recombines TRBV19 with TRBJ1-1; 10 bases fit TRBD1. Germline V lookup: CDR1 LNHDA, CDR2 SQIVND (reference sequence). The CDR3 length is 15 residues. With 5 bases clipped from V and 6 bases from J, the junction kept 9 bases outside the gene matches. The CDR3 DNA reads as TGTGCCAGTAGTCAAAATTCCGGGACAGGGGCTGAAGCTTTCTTT. As protein: CASSQNSGTGAEAFF.

The gene calls are TRBV6-4 and TRBJ1-1; TRBD1 agrees at 8 bases. The CDR3 extends over 15 amino acids. In germline, CDR1 is MRHNA, CDR2 SNTAGT. The V segment lost 6 bases and the J segment 0 bases; nucleotides outside the gene matches: 6. CDR3 coding DNA: TGTGCCAGCAGAAACAGGACAGGGCTGAACACTGAAGCTTTCTTT. This sequence encodes CASRNRTGLNTEAFF.

This clone was seen more than once but under ten times. The chain carries TRBV29-1 and TRBJ1-2; 8 bases align to TRBD1. The CDR3 length is 12 residues. V lost 7 bases to trimming and J lost 7 bases; unmatched junction nucleotides: 8. Germline values: CDR1 SQVTM, CDR2 ANQGSEA. The CDR3 region has the DNA TGCAGCGCTAGTGACAGGGGAGTTGGCTACACCTTC. This encodes CSASDRGVGYTF.

The table lists this clone with a count of one. The rearrangement links TRBV19 to TRBJ1-5; 7 nucleotides align to TRBD1. Germline CDR1 LNHDA, CDR2 SQIVND (reference sequence). The V and J ends lost 0 bases and 7 bases, in that order; junction bases with no gene match: 6. The CDR3 loop spans 15 amino acids. CDR3: CASSIDTGVLQPQHF. The DNA for the CDR3 is TGTGCCAGTAGTATAGACACAGGGGTTCTCCAGCCCCAGCATTTT.